The rows below give T cell receptor beta chains drawn from one sample of a study of OX40 agonist ivuxolimab in advanced cancers. TCRdb keeps only in-frame clones here, not all; method: immunoSEQ multiplex PCR. The sample shows 20,000 to 30,000 clones, 80% to 90% of them seen only once. Specimen: CD4+ or CD8+ T cells sorted from blood, collected in a trial of the OX40 agonist ivuxolimab. The receptors stem from an adult with an advanced solid tumor such as melanoma, head and neck, liver or kidney cancer. CDR3s include the opening cysteine and the closing phenylalanine or tryptophan. Size values are once, few and many counts, or a class for expanded clones, and some rows have none.

>TRBV7-9|TRBJ1-2|.
CASSLNGHNYGYTF
>TRBV29-1|TRBJ1-1|.
CSVEDRGRKTEAFF
>TRBV7-8|TRBJ1-2|.
CASGTSNYGYTF
>TRBV10-2|TRBJ1-1|.
CASSEADRGTEAFF
>TRBV6-5|TRBJ2-3|.
CASSYSMYRDTDTQYF
>TRBV4-1|TRBJ2-1|.
CASSQKILRREGLYNEQFF
>TRBV30|TRBJ1-1|.
CAWKRDRLNTEAFF
>TRBV30|TRBJ2-1|.
CAWTRGGRNEQFF
>TRBV25-1|TRBJ2-4|.
CASSDKRLGAKNIQYF
>TRBV7-9|TRBJ2-3|.
CASSQGLAGSTDTQYF
>TRBV2|TRBJ1-2|.
CASSEVRVDYGYTF
>TRBV5-6|.|.
CASSLGRSYEQYF
>TRBV15|TRBJ2-2|.
CATKLNGLAGELFF
>TRBV7-9|TRBJ1-2|once
CASSKTYGYTF
>TRBV4-3|TRBJ2-1|few
CASSHTSGGPNEQFF
>TRBV9|TRBJ2-1|.
CASSAGTSGGASHNEQFF
>TRBV5-1|TRBJ2-1|.
CASSLEGAGYNEQFF
>TRBV7-9|TRBJ2-7|.
CASSSSAGFKRDEQYF
>TRBV15|TRBJ1-3|once
CATSRSRVGGNTIYF
>TRBV6-5|TRBJ1-1|.
CASSYPLNTEAFF
>TRBV9|TRBJ2-7|.
CASSVEEHGEQYF
>TRBV28|TRBJ1-1|.
CASSLVGGPGEVSTEAFF
>TRBV2|TRBJ2-3|.
CASTIGLLTSGSTDTQYF
>TRBV7-8|TRBJ2-1|.
CASHLQGQTYNEQFF
>TRBV4-1|TRBJ1-5|.
CASSPRAGLGQPQHF
>TRBV5-6|TRBJ2-1|.
CASSPYYRDGTYNEQFF
>TRBV5-8|TRBJ2-7|.
CASSFRNSYEQYF
>TRBV7-6|TRBJ1-5|few
CASSLADSPNQPQHF
>TRBV7-9|TRBJ1-3|.
CASSPNGQGDVPNTIYF
>TRBV27|TRBJ2-3|.
CASSSSLYRFPHTQYF
>TRBV7-9|TRBJ2-1|.
CASTGTSFEQFF
>TRBV11-2|TRBJ2-3|.
CASSLGLAGVSDTQYF
>TRBV7-9|TRBJ2-7|.
CASSSRLAGSYEQYF
>TRBV7-8|TRBJ2-4|.
CASSFRREGEAKNIQYF
>TRBV18|TRBJ2-2|.
CASSPIIQGGNTGELFF
>TRBV7-6|TRBJ1-2|few
CASSRDILYGYTF
>TRBV28|TRBJ1-1|.
CASSLFSGGLDTEAFF
>TRBV2|TRBJ1-1|.
CASSPGIGSFGTEAFF
>TRBV4-2|TRBJ2-5|.
CASSQVLGGLETQYF
>TRBV9|TRBJ1-2|.
CASSVGTDYGYTF
>TRBV29-1|TRBJ2-7|.
CSGQGAGAHEQYF
>TRBV4-1|TRBJ2-7|.
CASSHVPGRIALSYEQYF
>TRBV4-3|TRBJ2-7|.
CASSQDGPLGGLTSYEQYF
>TRBV29-1|TRBJ2-5|.
CSVGDRGNEETQYF
>TRBV25-1|TRBJ2-7|.
CASSGAGGYEQYF
>TRBV11-3|TRBJ2-3|.
CASGTPGGVEDTQYF
>TRBV5-5|TRBJ1-5|once
CASRLSLEEGNQPQHF
>TRBV10-3|TRBJ2-3|.
CATIGGAGGLYTDTQYF
>TRBV7-9|TRBJ1-4|.
CASSFEKAGLFF
>TRBV7-2|TRBJ2-7|.
CASSSDRWYEQYF
>TRBV7-9|TRBJ2-3|.
CASSFPSGNSDTQYF
>TRBV6-6|TRBJ2-5|.
CASSYLSTQETQYF